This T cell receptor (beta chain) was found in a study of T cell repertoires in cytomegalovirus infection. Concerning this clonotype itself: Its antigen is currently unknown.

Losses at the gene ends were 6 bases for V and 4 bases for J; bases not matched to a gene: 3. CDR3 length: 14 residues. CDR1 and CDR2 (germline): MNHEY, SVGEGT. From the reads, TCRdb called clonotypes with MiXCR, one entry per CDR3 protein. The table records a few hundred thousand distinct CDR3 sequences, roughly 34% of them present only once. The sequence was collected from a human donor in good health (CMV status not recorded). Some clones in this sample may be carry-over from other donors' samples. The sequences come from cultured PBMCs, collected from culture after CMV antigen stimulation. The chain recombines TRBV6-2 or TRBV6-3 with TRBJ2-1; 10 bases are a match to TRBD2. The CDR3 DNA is TGTGCCAGCAGAGGACTAGCGGTATACAATGAGCAGTTCTTC. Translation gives CASRGLAVYNEQFF.